Listed below are T cell receptor beta chains from one sample, sequenced in a study of shared clonotypes between healthy human individuals. Method: immunoSEQ multiplex PCR; TCRdb's copy keeps in-frame clones and lacks some. The table shows 900,000 to 1,200,000 clones, with approximately 80% occurring only once. The sample was memory CD4+ T cells from PBMCs. These receptors were obtained from a man aged 18-30 years in good health. Some clones in this sample may be carry-over from other donors' samples. The CDR3 runs from the conserved cysteine through the conserved F or W. The order of the fields is clone size, J gene, V gene, CDR3 length, D gene, CDR3 protein, CDR3 DNA. The D gene is left open where the match is weak. Rows give clone size only sometimes, using once, few, many, or a class for an expanded clone.

abundance: NA; j_gene: TRBJ2-1; v_gene: TRBV5-4; len: 13; d_gene: NA; CDR3aa: CASSLSANNEQFF; CDR3nt: TGTGCCAGCAGCTTGAGCGCGAACAATGAGCAGTTCTTC
abundance: NA; j_gene: TRBJ1-3; v_gene: TRBV5-6; len: 18; d_gene: NA; CDR3aa: CASSLLVRGLLSGNTIYF; CDR3nt: TGTGCCAGCAGCTTATTAGTCAGGGGCTTACTCTCTGGAAACACCATATATTTT
abundance: NA; j_gene: TRBJ2-5; v_gene: TRBV19; len: 14; d_gene: NA; CDR3aa: CASSMGGPQETQYF; CDR3nt: TGTGCCAGTAGTATGGGGGGCCCGCAAGAGACCCAGTACTTC
abundance: NA; j_gene: TRBJ2-7; v_gene: TRBV2; len: 14; d_gene: TRBD1; CDR3aa: CASSERGTGTEQYF; CDR3nt: TGTGCCAGCAGTGAGAGAGGGACAGGGACCGAGCAGTACTTC
abundance: NA; j_gene: TRBJ2-2; v_gene: TRBV7-2; len: 15; d_gene: NA; CDR3aa: CASSRLGSNTGELFF; CDR3nt: TGTGCCAGCAGCCGACTGGGGTCGAACACCGGGGAGCTGTTTTTT
abundance: NA; j_gene: TRBJ2-1; v_gene: TRBV7-2; len: 13; d_gene: NA; CDR3aa: CASSLTRNNEQFF; CDR3nt: TGTGCCAGCAGCTTAACCAGAAACAATGAGCAGTTCTTC
abundance: NA; j_gene: TRBJ1-1; v_gene: TRBV5-1; len: 15; d_gene: NA; CDR3aa: CASSLEIQGGLETFF; CDR3nt: TGCGCCAGCAGCTTGGAAATCCAGGGTGGCCTGGAAACTTTCTTT
abundance: NA; j_gene: TRBJ2-2; v_gene: TRBV5-1; len: 15; d_gene: TRBD2; CDR3aa: CASSLAGAGPGELFF; CDR3nt: TGCGCCAGCAGCCTAGCGGGGGCCGGACCCGGGGAGCTGTTTTTT
abundance: NA; j_gene: TRBJ2-1; v_gene: TRBV5-1; len: 18; d_gene: TRBD2; CDR3aa: CASSLTFSGRVSYNEQFF; CDR3nt: TGCGCCAGCAGCCTCACTTTTAGCGGGAGGGTCTCCTACAATGAGCAGTTCTTC
abundance: few; j_gene: TRBJ2-7; v_gene: TRBV5-4; len: 15; d_gene: NA; CDR3aa: CASSLLLGSFGTEVF; CDR3nt: TGTGCCAGCAGCTTGTTATTAGGTAGCTTTGGGACCGAAGTCTTC
abundance: NA; j_gene: TRBJ1-1; v_gene: TRBV7-2; len: 15; d_gene: NA; CDR3aa: CASSLSLGGWTEAFF; CDR3nt: TGTGCCAGCAGCCTCTCTCTCGGGGGCTGGACTGAAGCTTTCTTT
abundance: few; j_gene: TRBJ2-2; v_gene: TRBV30; len: 14; d_gene: NA; CDR3aa: CAWSPPGITGELFF; CDR3nt: TGTGCCTGGAGTCCCCCGGGGATCACCGGGGAGCTGTTTTTT
abundance: NA; j_gene: TRBJ2-6; v_gene: TRBV25-1; len: 17; d_gene: TRBD1; CDR3aa: CASTRTGDYSGANVLTF; CDR3nt: TGTGCCAGCACCCGGACAGGGGACTACTCTGGGGCCAACGTCCTGACTTTC
abundance: NA; j_gene: TRBJ1-1; v_gene: TRBV7-6; len: 15; d_gene: TRBD1; CDR3aa: CASSLRQGAGTEAFF; CDR3nt: TGTGCCAGCAGCCTCCGACAGGGGGCTGGGACTGAAGCTTTCTTT
abundance: NA; j_gene: TRBJ2-5; v_gene: TRBV7-2; len: 15; d_gene: NA; CDR3aa: CASSLGNGVQETQYF; CDR3nt: TGTGCCAGCAGCTTAGGGAATGGAGTCCAAGAGACCCAGTACTTC
abundance: few; j_gene: TRBJ1-2; v_gene: TRBV2; len: 13; d_gene: TRBD1; CDR3aa: CASSTQGIGGYTF; CDR3nt: TGTGCCAGCAGTACACAGGGGATAGGGGGCTACACCTTC
abundance: NA; j_gene: TRBJ1-5; v_gene: TRBV6-1; len: 14; d_gene: TRBD1; CDR3aa: CASRATGGVQPQHF; CDR3nt: TGTGCCAGCAGAGCAACAGGGGGCGTGCAGCCCCAGCATTTT
abundance: many; j_gene: TRBJ2-6; v_gene: TRBV27; len: 19; d_gene: NA; CDR3aa: CASSFRGVGTVAGANVLTF; CDR3nt: TGTGCCAGCAGTTTTCGCGGCGTAGGGACCGTAGCTGGGGCCAACGTCCTGACTTTC
abundance: NA; j_gene: TRBJ2-7; v_gene: TRBV2; len: 17; d_gene: TRBD2; CDR3aa: CASSEIAGRGLGNEQYF; CDR3nt: TGTGCCAGCAGTGAAATTGCAGGGAGGGGTCTTGGGAACGAGCAGTACTTC
abundance: NA; j_gene: TRBJ2-5; v_gene: TRBV5-5; len: 14; d_gene: NA; CDR3aa: CASSLQYSGETQYF; CDR3nt: TGTGCCAGCAGCTTGCAGTATTCCGGGGAGACCCAGTACTTC
abundance: NA; j_gene: TRBJ1-5; v_gene: TRBV2; len: 14; d_gene: NA; CDR3aa: CASSADHNNQPQHF; CDR3nt: TGTGCCAGCAGTGCGGACCACAACAATCAGCCCCAGCATTTT